Each of the 21 T cell receptor beta chains below was sequenced from the same sample in a study of T cells in Graves' hyperthyroidism and ophthalmopathy. Amplified regions were TCR beta CDR3 sequences from RNA transcripts. When the TCR CDR3 underwent first-round RT-PCR, the HTBI primer set was used. TCRdb re-called the multiplex PCR reads through MiXCR, storing one row per CDR3 protein. This sample carries around 610,000 distinct CDR3 sequences, about 15% of them seen once, and the ten largest clones take around 4.1%. The sample taken for sequencing was blood. The receptor set was obtained from a woman in her forties with Graves' ophthalmopathy.

This clonotype was picked up many times. J is TRBJ1-1 and V is TRBV12-3 or TRBV12-4; TRBD1 matches at 8 bases. Trimming removed 5 bases from V and 8 bases from J; junction bases left unmatched: 13. The CDR3 length is 15 residues. The CDR3 spells CASSPGGPRTDEAFF. The DNA for the CDR3 is TGTGCCAGCAGTCCAGGGGGCCCCAGGACCGACGAAGCTTTCTTT.

As to this clonotype: A much larger clone differs by one base, so this may be a read error. The V call is TRBV6-2 or TRBV6-3, the J call TRBJ1-1; D remains ambiguous. Deletions cut 0 bases from V and 0 bases from J, with 14 bases between. The germline CDR1 and CDR2 sequences are MNHEY and SVGEGT. The CDR3 contains 17 residues. For the CDR3, the DNA is TGTGCCAGCAGTTACTCGTCGACCGGACTAATGAACACTGAAGCTTTCTTT. Protein sequence: CASSYSSTGLMNTEAFF.

In this sample, this clonotype turned up many times. The chain recombines TRBV12-3 or TRBV12-4 with TRBJ2-7, with 10 bases aligning to TRBD2. V shed 1 base, J shed 0 bases, and the junction held 15 bases outside the gene matches. This CDR3 is 20 amino acids long. CDR3 nucleotides: TGTGCCAGCAGTTTAGGTGTCGGGACTAGCGAAAAACAGAGCTCCTACGAGCAGTACTTC. Its translation is CASSLGVGTSEKQSSYEQYF.

This clonotype has a count of ten or more. This chain uses TRBV28 with TRBJ2-7; weak D call: TRBD1 (6 bases). This CDR3 spans 14 amino acids. Germline V gene lookup returns CDR1 MDHEN and CDR2 SYDVKM. The V gene lost 5 bases and the J gene lost 4 bases, with 15 bases spanning the gap. CDR3 protein: CASSDRRYEYEQYF. As DNA, the CDR3 is TGTGCCAGCAGTGACAGGCGTTACGAGTACGAGCAGTACTTC.

This clonotype turned up a few times. One junction end disagrees with the germline gene, perhaps due to a read error. The chain employs TRBV19 and TRBJ1-5; TRBD1 matches at 9 bases. The CDR3 spans 16 residues. The germline gives CDR1 LNHDA, CDR2 SQIVND (reference sequence). The CDR3 DNA follows: TGTGCCAGTACCAATCGGGGGGGACAGGGCAATCAACCCCAGCATTTT. Translation: CASTNRGGQGNQPQHF.

This clonotype was counted at least ten times. The chain couples TRBV12-3 or TRBV12-4 to TRBJ2-4; 8 bases align to TRBD1. The CDR3 sequence is 14 residues long. V was clipped by 7 bases and J by 3 bases; unmatched bases: 5. This CDR3 reads CASNPTGVKNIQYF. CDR3 bases: TGTGCCAGCAATCCGACAGGGGTCAAAAACATTCAGTACTTC.

This clonotype was detected ten times or more. The chain carries TRBV7-2 and TRBJ2-4; 11 bases are a match to TRBD1. The germline V gene has CDR1 SGHTA and CDR2 FQGNSA. The CDR3 runs to 13 residues. The junction had 1 base not matched to a gene; V was cut back by 5 bases and J by 7 bases. In DNA, the CDR3 is TGTGCCAGCAGCCGGGACAGGGGGAACATTCAGTACTTC. Its protein is CASSRDRGNIQYF.

This clonotype was seen a few times. V and J are TRBV19 and TRBJ2-7; TRBD1 matches 7 bases. The V gene's germline CDR1 is LNHDA and CDR2 SQIVND (reference sequence). CDR3 size: 17 residues. The trim removed 2 bases at V and 5 bases at J, leaving 15 bases unmatched. The DNA of the CDR3 is TGTGCCAGTAGTATACAGTGGACAGGCGATAATAACCACGAGCAGTACTTC. Its protein is CASSIQWTGDNNHEQYF.

The chain couples TRBV6-2 or TRBV6-3 to TRBJ1-5; D remains ambiguous. Germline V lookup: CDR1 MNHEY, CDR2 SVGEGT. There are 15 residues in the CDR3. Trimming left V 2 bases short and J 1 base short, with 9 bases between. This CDR3 reads CASSYPGLSNQPQHF. The CDR3, as DNA: TGTGCCAGCAGTTACCCGGGGTTGAGCAATCAGCCCCAGCATTTT.

This clonotype was seen a handful of times. V usage is TRBV20-1 and J usage is TRBJ2-7; 13 bases align to TRBD2. From germline, CDR1 is DFQATT and CDR2 SNEGSKA (reference sequence). The CDR3 is 14 residues long. The J segment lost 4 bases and the V segment lost 5 bases, leaving 5 bases of the junction unmatched. The CDR3 DNA sequence: TGCAGTGCTGCAACTAGCGGGAGGGCATACGAGCAGTACTTC. Translated: CSAATSGRAYEQYF.

The chain is built from TRBV27 and TRBJ2-7; a possible D gene is TRBD2 (6 bases). CDR3 length: 13 amino acids. Trimming pared 3 bases from V and 6 bases from J, leaving 12 bases between. Germline-derived CDR1 and CDR2 are MNHEY and SMNVEV (reference sequence). The chain's CDR3 is CASSFFRESEQYF. Written as DNA, the CDR3 is TGTGCCAGCAGTTTCTTCCGGGAGTCCGAGCAGTACTTC.

Ten or more counts support this clonotype. V usage is TRBV19 and J usage is TRBJ2-7, with 8 bases aligning to TRBD1. This CDR3 is 15 amino acids long. Germline lookup yields CDR1 LNHDA and CDR2 SQIVND (reference sequence). Trimming cost V 4 bases and J 6 bases; bases outside gene matches: 11. The CDR3 sequence: CASSNFGQGPVEQYF. Written as DNA, the CDR3 is TGTGCCAGTAGTAACTTTGGACAGGGTCCGGTCGAGCAGTACTTC.

The sample holds many counts of this clonotype. V is TRBV20-1 and J is TRBJ2-5, with D unclear. The V and J ends lost 0 bases and 4 bases respectively, with 15 bases between them. Germline V gene sequence: CDR1 DFQATT, CDR2 SNEGSKA (reference sequence). CDR3 length: 15 amino acids. The CDR3 region is CSARDWGRVLETQYF. In nucleotides, the CDR3 is TGCAGTGCTAGAGATTGGGGTAGGGTGTTAGAGACCCAGTACTTC.

This clonotype was seen ten or more times. The rearrangement uses TRBV20-1 and TRBJ1-6, with 8 bases identical to TRBD1. The CDR3 extends over 13 amino acids. Germline trimming cut 6 bases from V and 7 bases from J; bases unmatched to any gene: 5. Germline CDR1 is DFQATT and CDR2 is SNEGSKA (reference sequence). The CDR3 sequence: CSAAGTGNSPLHF. The DNA of the CDR3 is TGCAGTGCAGCCGGGACAGGAAATTCACCCCTCCACTTT.

Only a few counts were recorded for this clonotype. The J gene is TRBJ2-7, the V gene TRBV19; D tentatively reads TRBD1 or TRBD2 (5 bases each). The CDR3 runs 13 residues. Germline V lookup: CDR1 LNHDA, CDR2 SQIVND (reference sequence). Trimming removed 6 bases from V and 0 bases from J, with 9 bases in between. In nucleotides, the CDR3 is TGTGCCAGTAGGGGGGAAACCTCCTACGAGCAGTACTTC. Amino acid sequence: CASRGETSYEQYF.

This rearrangement joins TRBV19 to TRBJ2-1, with TRBD1 matching over 9 bases. V lost 6 bases and J lost 7; bases outside the gene matches: 13. Germline V gives CDR1 LNHDA, CDR2 SQIVND (reference sequence). The CDR3 sequence is 16 residues long. The CDR3: CASRFTGGEVTNEQFF. The CDR3 region has the DNA TGTGCCAGTAGATTCACAGGGGGCGAGGTTACGAATGAGCAGTTCTTC.

This clonotype was recorded at least ten times. J is TRBJ2-7 and V is TRBV27; tentatively, D is TRBD2 (6 bases). CDR3 length: 15 amino acids. Trimming took 4 bases from V and 4 from J, leaving 17 bases between them. Germline-derived CDR1 and CDR2 are MNHEY and SMNVEV (reference sequence). CDR3 residues: CASSYGTLLSYEQYF. The DNA of the CDR3 is TGTGCCAGCAGTTACGGGACTCTCCTTTCTTACGAGCAGTACTTC.

In its sample, this clonotype was seen many times. This chain joins TRBV30 and TRBJ1-2; no clear D. The CDR3 consists of 13 residues. The V end was cut by 0 bases, the J end by 5 bases, with 10 bases between. The germline CDR1 and CDR2 sequences are GTSNPN and SVGIG (reference sequence). CDR3 protein: CAWSVASLYGYTF. The CDR3 DNA reads as TGTGCCTGGAGTGTGGCCAGCCTATATGGCTACACCTTC. The full variable domain, rest sourced from reference TRBV30 and TRBJ1-2, is SQTIHQWPATLVQPVGSPLSLECTVEGTSNPNLYWYRQAAGRGLQLLFYSVGIGQISSEVPQNLSASRPQDRQFILSSKKLLLSDSGFYLCAWSVASLYGYTFGSGTRLTVV.

The chain uses TRBV6-1 and TRBJ1-6; 7 nucleotides align to TRBD1. CDR1 is MNHNS, CDR2 SASEGT, per germline. The length of the CDR3 is 17 residues. Germline trimming cut 1 base from V and 1 base from J; bases unmatched to any gene: 4. The CDR3 nucleotides read TGTGCCAGCAGTGAAGTCACAGGGGTATCCTATAATTCACCCCTCCACTTT. Translating gives CASSEVTGVSYNSPLHF.

This clonotype was recorded many times. V gene TRBV4-1 combines with J gene TRBJ1-5, with a weak D call TRBD1 (5 bases). There are 15 residues in the CDR3. Trimming pared 0 bases from V and 2 bases from J, leaving 8 bases between. Germline loops: CDR1 MGHRA, CDR2 YSYEKL. CDR3 loop: CASSQEQERNQPQHF. Written as DNA, the CDR3 is TGCGCCAGCAGCCAAGAACAGGAACGCAATCAGCCCCAGCATTTT.

This clonotype was seen many times. The V call is TRBV28, the J call TRBJ1-1; tentative D call: TRBD1 (5 bases). Trimming left V 8 bases short and J 3 bases short, with 10 bases between. The CDR3 consists of 12 residues. CDR1 and CDR2 (germline): MDHEN, SYDVKM. CDR3 in amino acids: CASRKGYTEAFF. DNA of the CDR3: TGTGCCAGCCGCAAGGGGTACACTGAAGCTTTCTTT.